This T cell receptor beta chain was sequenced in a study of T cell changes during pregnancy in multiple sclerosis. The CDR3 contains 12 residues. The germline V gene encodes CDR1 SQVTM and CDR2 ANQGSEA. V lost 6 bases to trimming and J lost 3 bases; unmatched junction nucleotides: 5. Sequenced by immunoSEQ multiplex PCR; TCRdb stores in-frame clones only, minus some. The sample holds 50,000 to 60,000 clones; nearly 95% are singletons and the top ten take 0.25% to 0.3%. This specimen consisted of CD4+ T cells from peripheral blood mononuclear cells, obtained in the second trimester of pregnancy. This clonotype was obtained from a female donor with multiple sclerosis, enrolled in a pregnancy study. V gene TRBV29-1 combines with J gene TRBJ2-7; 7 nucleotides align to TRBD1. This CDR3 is CSVNRGLYEQYF. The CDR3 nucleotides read TGCAGCGTGAACAGGGGCCTCTACGAGCAGTACTTC.